The 18 T cell receptor beta chains below were found in one sample sequenced in a study of cytomegalovirus exposure and HLA in healthy donors. The PCR was carried out with 60 Vbeta primers and 13 Jbeta primers. Sequencing was performed with immunoSEQ multiplex PCR; in TCRdb, only in-frame clones are kept and a portion is missing. The sample contains roughly 190,000 clones, 79% of which appear only once. The specimen sequenced was PBMCs. These receptor sequences come from a girl under 18 in good health and CMV-seropositive.

In DNA, the CDR3 is TGTGCCAGCAGCCCCGCAGTTGCTAATTCACCCCTCCACTTT. Translating gives CASSPAVANSPLHF. The genes are TRBV7-2 and TRBJ1-6; D unresolved. V dropped 5 bases and J dropped 6 bases, with 11 bases sitting between them. In germline, CDR1 is SGHTA, CDR2 FQGNSA. The CDR3 is 14 amino acids.

The chain has TRBV7-2 and TRBJ2-7; TRBD1 is a possible D gene (6 bases). V lost 1 base and J 3 bases, leaving 10 bases between the germline ends. Germline CDR1 is SGHTA and CDR2 is FQGNSA. The CDR3 spans 14 residues. The CDR3 nucleotides read TGTGCCAGCAGCTTAGGGGACATCCTCTACGAGCAGTACTTC. It yields the protein CASSLGDILYEQYF. Variable domain in full (rest from reference TRBV7-2 and TRBJ2-7): GAGVSQSPSNKVTEKGKDVELRCDPISGHTALYWYRQSLGQGLEFLIYFQGNSAPDKSGLPSDRFSAERTGGSVSTLTIQRTQQEDSAVYLCASSLGDILYEQYFGPGTRLTVT.

This clone was recorded once. V and J are TRBV10-3 and TRBJ1-6; weak D call: TRBD1 (5 bases). This CDR3 has 12 amino acids. V lost 8 bases and J 7 bases, leaving 9 bases between the germline ends. Germline V gene data show CDR1 as ENHRY and CDR2 as SYGVKD. The DNA of the CDR3 is TGTGCCATCGGGGGGGTGAATTCACCCCTCCACTTT. Translated, it gives CAIGGVNSPLHF.

The rearrangement joins TRBV7-2 to TRBJ1-1; D gene ambiguous. This CDR3 comprises 15 residues. Germline CDR1 is SGHTA and CDR2 is FQGNSA. Between the trimmed V and J ends, which lost 0 bases and 5 bases, there was a span of 13 bases. CDR3 region: CASSLATNRGTEAFF. The CDR3 DNA reads as TGTGCCAGCAGCTTAGCGACAAATAGAGGGACTGAAGCTTTCTTT.

This clone was found a few times. This rearrangement joins TRBV7-2 to TRBJ2-7, with D tentatively TRBD2 (6 bases). Germline CDR1 and CDR2: SGHTA and FQGNSA. The CDR3 sequence is 15 residues long. V was trimmed by 5 bases and J by 4 bases, leaving 18 bases between them. The CDR3 spells CASSAPGTGPYEQYF. In DNA, the CDR3 is TGTGCCAGCAGCGCGCCCGGGACTGGCCCTTACGAGCAGTACTTC.

The rearrangement joins TRBV5-6 to TRBJ1-1, with a possible D match to TRBD1 (6 bases). The germline V gene encodes CDR1 SGHDT and CDR2 YYEEEE. The CDR3 covers 12 residues. V shed 3 bases and J shed 9 bases, with 12 bases lying between them. CDR3 region: CASSSLTGKAFF. The CDR3 coding sequence is TGTGCCAGCAGCTCCTTGACAGGAAAAGCTTTCTTT.

The chain recombines TRBV9 with TRBJ1-5; 7 bases map to TRBD1. Unmatched junction bases numbered 6, after V lost 0 bases and J lost 6 bases. The germline gives CDR1 SGDLS, CDR2 YYNGEE. The CDR3 has 15 residues. The CDR3 here is CASSVEGAASQPQHF. CDR3 in DNA: TGTGCCAGCAGCGTAGAGGGGGCGGCGTCTCAGCCCCAGCATTTT. Full variable domain (missing parts from reference TRBV9 and TRBJ1-5): DSGVTQTPKHLITATGQRVTLRCSPRSGDLSVYWYQQSLDQGLQFLIQYYNGEERAKGNILERFSAQQFPDLHSELNLSSLELGDSALYFCASSVEGAASQPQHFGDGTRLSIL.

The chain uses TRBV11-2 and TRBJ1-1; no definite D call. The germline gives CDR1 SGHAT, CDR2 FQNNGV. The V end was cut by 1 base, the J end by 6 bases, with 15 bases between. CDR3 length: 15 amino acids. The CDR3 bases are TGTGCCAGCAGCTTAGCCGAGGTTGTATACCCTGAAGCTTTCTTT. Protein sequence: CASSLAEVVYPEAFF.

The chain uses TRBV4-3 and TRBJ2-1; perhaps TRBD1 as D (6 bases). Germline V gives CDR1 LGHNA, CDR2 YSLEER. Trimming pared 0 bases from V and 7 bases from J, leaving 13 bases between. This CDR3 region has 15 residues. CDR3 nucleotide sequence: TGCGCCAGCAGCCAAGATCGTGGGGGCCGGAATGAGCAGTTCTTC. This gives the protein CASSQDRGGRNEQFF.

There are a few counts of this clone. The chain has TRBV30 and TRBJ2-7, with 8 bases that match TRBD2. This CDR3 region has 10 residues. Germline assignment: CDR1 GTSNPN and CDR2 SVGIG (reference sequence). CDR3 sequence reads: CTSGRVEQYF. DNA for the CDR3: TGTACGTCCGGGAGGGTCGAGCAGTACTTC.

The chain joins TRBV12-5 to TRBJ2-7; 9 bases fit TRBD1. Germline V gene sequence: CDR1 LGHNT, CDR2 FRNRAP. Unmatched junction bases numbered 8, after V lost 9 bases and J lost 5 bases. The CDR3 totals 13 residues. The DNA of the CDR3 is TGTGCTAGCCTAGGACAGGGGCCGGACGAGCAGTACTTC. It specifies CASLGQGPDEQYF.

The genes are TRBV9 and TRBJ1-4, with TRBD1 identical over 7 bases. V was clipped by 3 bases and J by 5 bases; unmatched bases: 7. This CDR3 is 15 amino acids long. CDR1 and CDR2 (germline): SGDLS, YYNGEE. DNA for the CDR3: TGTGCCAGCAGCGCTGGGGACAGATGGAATGAAAAACTGTTTTTT. As protein: CASSAGDRWNEKLFF.

This clone was found once. The chain carries TRBV15 and TRBJ1-2; TRBD1 matches 7 bases. Unmatched junction bases numbered 5, after V lost 4 bases and J lost 6 bases. Germline values: CDR1 LNHNV, CDR2 YYDKDF (reference sequence). The CDR3 runs 13 residues. The CDR3 region is CATSTGQKDGYTF. Here the CDR3 DNA reads TGTGCCACCAGCACGGGACAGAAAGATGGCTACACCTTC.

The rearrangement uses TRBV4-3 and TRBJ2-1; 8 nucleotides line up with TRBD2. Trimming at V came to 4 bases and at J to 5 bases, leaving 10 bases not matched to a gene. The CDR3 has 16 amino acids. CDR1 and CDR2 (germline): LGHNA, YSLEER. The CDR3 here is CASSPETGTSHNEQFF. In DNA form, the CDR3 reads TGCGCCAGCAGCCCCGAAACCGGGACTAGTCACAATGAGCAGTTCTTC.

To note about this clone: One end of the junction fails to match germline, which may point to a read error. The chain employs TRBV7-9 and TRBJ2-7, with TRBD2 matching over 8 bases. The germline CDR1 and CDR2 sequences are SEHNR and FQNEAQ (reference sequence). The CDR3 is 11 residues long. The CDR3: CSSREGIEQYF. The CDR3 coding sequence is TGTTCCAGCCGGGAGGGGATCGAGCAGTACTTC.

V gene TRBV9 combines with J gene TRBJ1-6; weak D call: TRBD1 (6 bases). CDR3 size: 15 residues. Germline CDR1 SGDLS, CDR2 YYNGEE. The V end was cut by 4 bases, the J end by 7 bases, with 15 bases between. CDR3 nucleotides: TGTGCCAGCAGCCCGTCTGGGACACCCAATTCACCCCTCCACTTT. This codes for CASSPSGTPNSPLHF.

V usage is TRBV11-2 and J usage is TRBJ2-5, with D unclear. Germline V gene lookup returns CDR1 SGHAT and CDR2 FQNNGV. V lost 7 bases, J lost 5 bases, and 5 bases lay in between. This CDR3 spans 10 amino acids. CDR3 region: CASNWETQYF. In DNA, the CDR3 is TGTGCCAGCAACTGGGAGACCCAGTACTTC.

The chain links TRBV11-2 to TRBJ1-6; D gene uncertain. The V end lost 5 bases, the J end lost 11 bases, and 22 bases lay between the germline ends. The CDR3 is 16 amino acids. From germline, CDR1 is SGHAT and CDR2 FQNNGV. The CDR3 region is CASSPIGREEGPPLHF. The CDR3 DNA reads TGTGCCAGCAGCCCTATTGGACGGGAAGAGGGTCCACCCCTCCACTTT.